The 3 T cell receptor beta chains below were found in one sample sequenced in a study of tissue T cells after allogeneic stem cell transplantation. Assay: immunoSEQ multiplex PCR; the TCRdb copy retains only in-frame clones and omits some. In the table there are 5,500 to 8,000 clones, roughly 60% of which are singletons. Material: duodenum tissue, obtained at autopsy. All receptors come from a female donor aged 60 or older with lung cancer.

This clone has only a few counts. One end of the junction does not line up with germline, which may come from a read error. J is TRBJ1-4 and V is TRBV6-1; TRBD1 matches at 7 bases. CDR1 is MNHNS, CDR2 SASEGT, per germline. The length of the CDR3 is 15 residues. In nucleotides, the CDR3 is TGTGCCAGCAGTCAAGCCGGGACAGCTAATGAAAAACTGTTTTTT. Translation: CASSQAGTANEKLFF.

The sample holds a few counts of this clone. CDR3 in amino acids: CASSYADPGKYEQYF. CDR3 sequence (DNA): TGTGCCAGCAGTTACGCGGATCCAGGCAAGTACGAGCAGTACTTC. V is TRBV6-5 and J is TRBJ2-7; D gene ambiguous. The V and J ends lost 2 bases and 4 bases respectively, with 15 bases between them. CDR3 length equals 15 residues. Germline lookup yields CDR1 MNHEY and CDR2 SVGAGI.

In its sample, this clone ranks as medium-sized (0.01 to 0.1%). The gene calls are TRBV7-6 and TRBJ1-1, with 7 bases identical to TRBD1. Germline loops: CDR1 SGHVS, CDR2 FNYEAQ. This CDR3 has 15 amino acids. J lost 4 bases, V lost 5 bases, and 10 bases had no gene match. Here the CDR3 reads CASSDRQGQSTEAFF. CDR3 DNA: TGTGCCAGCAGCGATCGACAGGGACAATCCACTGAAGCTTTCTTT.